Listed below are T cell receptor beta chains from one sample, sequenced in a study of cytotoxic CD8 clonotypes in ibrutinib-treated CLL. Measured with immunoSEQ multiplex PCR; TCRdb has only the in-frame clones, and not every one. The repertoire has fewer than 35,000 clones, 65% to 90% of them found once; the top ten carry about 8%. This material consisted of PBMCs, taken after 24 months of ibrutinib treatment. These receptors all come from a human donor with chronic lymphocytic leukemia. CDR3s include the opening cysteine and the closing phenylalanine or tryptophan. Fields, in order: D gene, J gene, V gene, CDR3 protein. D genes are given only for firm matches.

d_call: TRBD2; j_call: TRBJ2-3; v_call: TRBV7-2; cdr3_aa: CASSLAVRLAGGQVNTDTQYF
d_call: TRBD1; j_call: TRBJ1-1; v_call: TRBV7-2; cdr3_aa: CASSPRGLNTEAFF
d_call: -; j_call: TRBJ1-6; v_call: TRBV18; cdr3_aa: CASSPSSYNSPLHF
d_call: TRBD1; j_call: TRBJ2-1; v_call: TRBV10-3; cdr3_aa: CAIGQGEDEQFF
d_call: -; j_call: TRBJ2-3; v_call: TRBV19; cdr3_aa: CASVRQAGGTDTQYF
d_call: TRBD2; j_call: TRBJ2-1; v_call: TRBV6-1; cdr3_aa: CASSDGTRNYNEQFF
d_call: TRBD2; j_call: TRBJ2-7; v_call: TRBV11-2; cdr3_aa: CASSLRWGLAGGKAYEQYF
d_call: -; j_call: TRBJ2-2; v_call: TRBV11-2; cdr3_aa: CASSLPAAGELFF
d_call: -; j_call: TRBJ2-5; v_call: TRBV14; cdr3_aa: CASSQDTGTAYQETQYF
d_call: -; j_call: TRBJ1-2; v_call: TRBV7-9; cdr3_aa: CASSLQSSPSYGYTF
d_call: -; j_call: TRBJ1-5; v_call: TRBV9; cdr3_aa: CASSVGGGSSNQPQHF
d_call: -; j_call: TRBJ1-1; v_call: TRBV6-5; cdr3_aa: CASTLGGGDTEAFF
d_call: -; j_call: TRBJ2-3; v_call: TRBV5-1; cdr3_aa: CASSFSVGIADTQYF
d_call: TRBD1; j_call: TRBJ2-1; v_call: TRBV6-5; cdr3_aa: CASSPSTGGYEQFF
d_call: TRBD2; j_call: TRBJ2-5; v_call: TRBV10-3; cdr3_aa: CAISESSGGTQYF
d_call: -; j_call: TRBJ1-4; v_call: TRBV11-2; cdr3_aa: CASSLGGRGWEKLFF
d_call: -; j_call: TRBJ2-6; v_call: TRBV7-9; cdr3_aa: CASSHRGAGQDGANVLTF
d_call: -; j_call: TRBJ2-1; v_call: TRBV6-5; cdr3_aa: CASTEDSSSYNEQFF
d_call: -; j_call: TRBJ2-6; v_call: TRBV29-1; cdr3_aa: CSASEKGILGANVLTF
d_call: TRBD2; j_call: TRBJ2-7; v_call: TRBV6-5; cdr3_aa: CASSPRLAGAYEQYF
d_call: TRBD2; j_call: TRBJ2-1; v_call: TRBV5-1; cdr3_aa: CASSSGLAGGPYNEQFF
d_call: -; j_call: TRBJ1-4; v_call: TRBV5-1; cdr3_aa: CASSLAGQIKPEKLFF
d_call: -; j_call: TRBJ2-2; v_call: TRBV7-9; cdr3_aa: CASSFSPENTGELFF
d_call: TRBD2; j_call: TRBJ2-5; v_call: TRBV25-1; cdr3_aa: CASSGAGQETQYF
d_call: TRBD2; j_call: TRBJ2-3; v_call: TRBV29-1; cdr3_aa: CSATISGGSTDTQYF
d_call: -; j_call: TRBJ2-7; v_call: TRBV10-1; cdr3_aa: CASSARPAGEQYF
d_call: TRBD1; j_call: TRBJ1-5; v_call: TRBV10-1; cdr3_aa: CASSEGQGIGQPQHF
d_call: -; j_call: TRBJ2-3; v_call: TRBV7-8; cdr3_aa: CASSLGQRTDTQYF
d_call: TRBD2; j_call: TRBJ2-7; v_call: TRBV27; cdr3_aa: CASQTTSGVGEQYF
d_call: -; j_call: TRBJ1-6; v_call: TRBV28; cdr3_aa: CASSLMREESSYNSPLHF
d_call: -; j_call: TRBJ1-4; v_call: TRBV4-2; cdr3_aa: CASSLGRVNEKLFF
d_call: -; j_call: TRBJ2-6; v_call: TRBV19; cdr3_aa: CASALGFGSGANVLTF
d_call: -; j_call: TRBJ2-2; v_call: TRBV5-6; cdr3_aa: CASSLMFGDLEYRTGELFF
d_call: -; j_call: TRBJ2-1; v_call: TRBV21-1; cdr3_aa: CASSNRSGGKQFF
d_call: TRBD2; j_call: TRBJ2-1; v_call: TRBV6-5; cdr3_aa: CASSYSLLADYNEQFF
d_call: -; j_call: TRBJ1-5; v_call: TRBV6-5; cdr3_aa: CASSYQNQPQHF
d_call: TRBD2; j_call: TRBJ2-3; v_call: TRBV11-3; cdr3_aa: CASSPLAGGVGTQYF
d_call: -; j_call: TRBJ2-7; v_call: TRBV7-7; cdr3_aa: CASSLGTVYEQYF
d_call: TRBD1; j_call: TRBJ1-1; v_call: TRBV10-3; cdr3_aa: CAIRDPGGGPMNTEAFF
d_call: -; j_call: TRBJ1-1; v_call: TRBV19; cdr3_aa: CASSMVGFEAFF
d_call: -; j_call: TRBJ2-1; v_call: TRBV10-3; cdr3_aa: CAISEQTESEQFF
d_call: TRBD1; j_call: TRBJ2-3; v_call: TRBV5-6; cdr3_aa: CASSVKPGQGASTDTQYF
d_call: -; j_call: TRBJ2-3; v_call: TRBV28; cdr3_aa: CASSSRTIRADTQYF
d_call: TRBD1; j_call: TRBJ2-1; v_call: TRBV18; cdr3_aa: CASSPRTGGSYNEQFF
d_call: -; j_call: TRBJ2-7; v_call: TRBV20-1; cdr3_aa: CSAYSFEQYF
d_call: -; j_call: TRBJ2-3; v_call: TRBV5-1; cdr3_aa: CASSLAQPPTDTQYF
d_call: TRBD1; j_call: TRBJ2-5; v_call: TRBV7-6; cdr3_aa: CASSLGSTGTGAGETQYF
d_call: -; j_call: TRBJ1-4; v_call: TRBV11-2; cdr3_aa: CASSLQRGASREKLFF
d_call: -; j_call: TRBJ2-1; v_call: TRBV11-2; cdr3_aa: CASSLVFLAAGLSYNEQFF
d_call: -; j_call: TRBJ2-2; v_call: TRBV6-6; cdr3_aa: CASMPGAVLGELFF
d_call: TRBD2; j_call: TRBJ2-3; v_call: TRBV2; cdr3_aa: CASGTSGGLHTQYF
d_call: TRBD2; j_call: TRBJ2-1; v_call: TRBV10-2; cdr3_aa: CASSEKLWREGPYNEQFF
d_call: -; j_call: TRBJ1-5; v_call: TRBV19; cdr3_aa: CASSRTDSNQPQHF
d_call: -; j_call: TRBJ2-1; v_call: TRBV7-3; cdr3_aa: CASSLGNEQFF
d_call: -; j_call: TRBJ2-1; v_call: TRBV6-4; cdr3_aa: CASSPRDNYNEQFF
d_call: -; j_call: TRBJ2-7; v_call: TRBV18; cdr3_aa: CASSPSEAVYEQYF